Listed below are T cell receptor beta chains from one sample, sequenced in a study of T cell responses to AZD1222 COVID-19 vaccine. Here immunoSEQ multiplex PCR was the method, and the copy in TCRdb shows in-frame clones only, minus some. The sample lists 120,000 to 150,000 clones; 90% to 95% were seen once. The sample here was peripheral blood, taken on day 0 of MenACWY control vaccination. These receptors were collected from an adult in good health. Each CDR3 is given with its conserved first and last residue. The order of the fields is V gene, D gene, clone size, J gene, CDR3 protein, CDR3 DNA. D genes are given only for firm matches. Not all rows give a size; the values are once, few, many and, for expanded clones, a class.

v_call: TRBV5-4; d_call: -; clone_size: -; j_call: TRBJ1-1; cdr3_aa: CASSLARANTEAFF; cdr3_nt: TGTGCCAGCAGCTTGGCCCGAGCGAACACTGAAGCTTTCTTT
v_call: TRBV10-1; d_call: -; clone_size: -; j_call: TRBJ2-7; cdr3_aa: CASRTTYEQYF; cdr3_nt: TGCGCCAGCAGGACAACCTACGAGCAGTACTTC
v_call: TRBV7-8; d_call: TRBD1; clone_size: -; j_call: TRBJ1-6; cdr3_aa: CASSLAGTANSPLHF; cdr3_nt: TGTGCCAGCAGCTTAGCCGGGACAGCTAATTCACCCCTCCACTTT
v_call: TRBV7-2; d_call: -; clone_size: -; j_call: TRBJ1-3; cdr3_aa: CASSLGAGNTIYF; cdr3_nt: TGTGCCAGCAGCTTAGGGGCAGGAAACACCATATATTTT
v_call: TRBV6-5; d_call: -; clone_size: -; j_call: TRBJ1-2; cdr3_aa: CASVPHRRIPSGYTF; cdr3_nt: TGTGCCAGCGTCCCCCATAGAAGGATCCCCTCCGGCTACACCTTC
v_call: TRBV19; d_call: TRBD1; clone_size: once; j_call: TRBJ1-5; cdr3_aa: CASRETGSNQPQHF; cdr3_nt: TGTGCCAGTAGAGAGACAGGGAGCAATCAGCCCCAGCATTTT
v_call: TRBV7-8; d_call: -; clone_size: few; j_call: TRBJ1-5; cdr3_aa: CASSPVIVQSGNQPQHF; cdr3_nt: TGTGCCAGCAGCCCGGTGATAGTACAGTCCGGCAATCAGCCCCAGCATTTT
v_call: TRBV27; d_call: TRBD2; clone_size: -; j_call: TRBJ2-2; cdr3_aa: CASSPWGGLIGELFF; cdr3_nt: TGTGCCAGCAGCCCCTGGGGAGGGCTGATCGGGGAGCTGTTTTTT
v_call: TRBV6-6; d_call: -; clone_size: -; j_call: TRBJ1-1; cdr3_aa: CAGGDTEAFF; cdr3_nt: TGTGCCGGGGGGGACACTGAAGCTTTCTTT
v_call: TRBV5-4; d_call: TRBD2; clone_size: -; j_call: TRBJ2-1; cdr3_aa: CASSREREGLDEQFF; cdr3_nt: TGTGCCAGCAGCCGAGAGCGGGAGGGCTTAGATGAGCAGTTCTTC
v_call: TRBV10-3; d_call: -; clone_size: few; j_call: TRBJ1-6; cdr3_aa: CAISESGNSPLHF; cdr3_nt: TGTGCCATCAGTGAGTCGGGGAATTCACCCCTCCACTTT
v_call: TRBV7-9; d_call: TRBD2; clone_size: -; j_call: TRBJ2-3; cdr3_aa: CASSPSGGIDTQYF; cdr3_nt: TGTGCCAGCAGTCCAAGCGGGGGTATAGATACGCAGTATTTT
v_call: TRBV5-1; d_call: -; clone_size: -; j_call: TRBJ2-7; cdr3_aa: CASSLGGTYEQYF; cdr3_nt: TGCGCCAGCAGCTTGGGAGGGACCTACGAGCAGTACTTC
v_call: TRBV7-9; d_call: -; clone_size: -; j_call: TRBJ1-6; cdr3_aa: CASRHRDKLNSPLHF; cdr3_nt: TGTGCCAGCAGACACCGGGACAAGCTTAATTCACCCCTCCACTTT
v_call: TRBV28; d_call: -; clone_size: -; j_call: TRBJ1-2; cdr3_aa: CASSAQGGYGYTF; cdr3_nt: TGTGCCAGCAGTGCTCAAGGTGGCTATGGCTACACCTTC
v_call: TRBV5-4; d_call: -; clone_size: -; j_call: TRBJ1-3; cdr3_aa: CASSLYMGGNTIYF; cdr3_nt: TGTGCCAGCAGCTTATATATGGGGGGAAACACCATATATTTT
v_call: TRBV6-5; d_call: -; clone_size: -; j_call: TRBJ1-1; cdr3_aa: CASSSYTEAFF; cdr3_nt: TGTGCCAGCAGTTCGTACACTGAAGCTTTCTTT
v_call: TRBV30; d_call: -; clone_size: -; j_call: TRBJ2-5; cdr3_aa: CAWRRETQYF; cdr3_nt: TGTGCCTGGAGACGGGAGACCCAGTACTTC
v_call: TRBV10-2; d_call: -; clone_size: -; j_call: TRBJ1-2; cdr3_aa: CASKGQVYGYTF; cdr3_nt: TGCGCCAGCAAGGGTCAGGTTTATGGCTACACCTTC
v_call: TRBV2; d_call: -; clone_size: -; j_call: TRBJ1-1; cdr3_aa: CASSQGISTEAFF; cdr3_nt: TGTGCCAGCAGTCAGGGGATTAGCACTGAAGCTTTCTTT
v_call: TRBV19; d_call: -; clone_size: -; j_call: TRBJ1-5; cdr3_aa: CASSIPLPQHF; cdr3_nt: TGTGCCAGTAGTATACCCCTCCCCCAGCATTTT
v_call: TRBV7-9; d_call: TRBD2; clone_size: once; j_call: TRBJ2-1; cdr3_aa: CASSEQRLAGYNEQFF; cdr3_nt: TGTGCCAGCAGCGAACAGAGACTAGCGGGGTACAATGAGCAGTTCTTC
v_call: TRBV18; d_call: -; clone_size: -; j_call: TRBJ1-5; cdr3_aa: CASSGQGADQPQHF; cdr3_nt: TGTGCCAGCTCAGGGCAGGGTGCAGATCAGCCCCAGCATTTT
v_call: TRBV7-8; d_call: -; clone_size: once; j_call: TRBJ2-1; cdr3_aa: CASSLAWSSYNEQFF; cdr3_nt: TGTGCCAGCAGCTTAGCGTGGAGCTCCTACAATGAGCAGTTCTTC
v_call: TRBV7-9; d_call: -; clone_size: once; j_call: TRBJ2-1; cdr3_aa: CASSLNWVNEQFF; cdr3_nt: TGTGCCAGCAGCTTAAACTGGGTCAATGAGCAGTTCTTC
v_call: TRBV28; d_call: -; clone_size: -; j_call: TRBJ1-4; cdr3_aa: CASSLPGRELFF; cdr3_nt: TGTGCCAGCAGTTTACCAGGACGGGAACTGTTTTTT
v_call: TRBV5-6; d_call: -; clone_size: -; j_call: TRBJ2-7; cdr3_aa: CASSSGRQEYF; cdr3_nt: TGTGCCAGCAGCTCGGGACGACAGGAGTACTTC
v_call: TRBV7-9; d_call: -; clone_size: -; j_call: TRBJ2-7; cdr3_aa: CASSLATSNLYEQYF; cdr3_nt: TGTGCCAGCAGCTTAGCAACCTCGAACCTCTACGAGCAGTACTTC
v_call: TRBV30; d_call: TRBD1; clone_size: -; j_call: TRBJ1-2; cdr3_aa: CAWSSQGGYGYTF; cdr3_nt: TGTGCCTGGAGTTCGCAGGGGGGCTATGGCTACACCTTC
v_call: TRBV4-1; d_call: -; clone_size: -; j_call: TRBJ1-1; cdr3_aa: CASSQDRQMNTEAFF; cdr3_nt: TGCGCCAGCAGCCAAGATAGGCAGATGAACACTGAAGCTTTCTTT
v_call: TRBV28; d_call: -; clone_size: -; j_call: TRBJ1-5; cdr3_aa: CASSFGGAGVQPQHF; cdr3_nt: TGTGCCAGCAGTTTCGGTGGGGCTGGGGTTCAGCCCCAGCATTTT
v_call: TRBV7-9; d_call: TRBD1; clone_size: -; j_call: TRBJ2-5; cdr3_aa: CASSPPLRQGLHETQYF; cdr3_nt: TGTGCCAGCAGCCCCCCCCTCCGACAGGGGCTCCACGAGACCCAGTACTTC
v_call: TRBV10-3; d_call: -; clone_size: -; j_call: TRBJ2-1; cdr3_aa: CAISGSGYEQFF; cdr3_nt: TGTGCCATCAGCGGGAGTGGGTATGAGCAGTTCTTC
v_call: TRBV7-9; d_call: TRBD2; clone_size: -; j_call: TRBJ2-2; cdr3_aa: CASSPGSGGHTGELFF; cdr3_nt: TGTGCCAGCAGCCCAGGCAGCGGGGGCCACACCGGGGAGCTGTTTTTT
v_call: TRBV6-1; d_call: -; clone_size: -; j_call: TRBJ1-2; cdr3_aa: CASSEDPANYGYTF; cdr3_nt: TGTGCCAGCAGTGAAGATCCGGCTAACTATGGCTACACCTTC
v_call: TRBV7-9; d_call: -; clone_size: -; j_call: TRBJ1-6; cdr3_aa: CASSLHNSPLHF; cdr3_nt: TGTGCCAGCAGCTTACATAATTCACCCCTCCACTTT
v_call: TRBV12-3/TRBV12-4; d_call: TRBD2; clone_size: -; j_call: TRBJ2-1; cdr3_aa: CASSILLADEQFF; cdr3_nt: TGTGCCAGCAGCATACTCCTAGCGGATGAGCAGTTCTTC
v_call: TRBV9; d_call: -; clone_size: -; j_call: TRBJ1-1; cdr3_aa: CASSVGGGVAVREAFF; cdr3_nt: TGTGCCAGCAGCGTAGGGGGCGGGGTCGCAGTAAGGGAAGCTTTCTTT
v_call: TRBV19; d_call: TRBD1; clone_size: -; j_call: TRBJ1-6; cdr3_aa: CATQQGASINSPLHF; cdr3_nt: TGTGCCACCCAACAGGGGGCTTCCATAAATTCACCCCTCCACTTT
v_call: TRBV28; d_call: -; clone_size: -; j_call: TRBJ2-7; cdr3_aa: CASSWWMRKRDTYEQYF; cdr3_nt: TGTGCCAGCAGTTGGTGGATGCGGAAGCGGGACACCTACGAGCAGTACTTC
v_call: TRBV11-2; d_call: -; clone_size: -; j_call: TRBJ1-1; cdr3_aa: CASSFRTDEAFF; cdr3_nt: TGTGCCAGCAGCTTTAGGACGGATGAAGCTTTCTTT
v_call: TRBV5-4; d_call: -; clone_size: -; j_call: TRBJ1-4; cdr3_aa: CASSPGRNNEKLFF; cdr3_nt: TGTGCCAGCAGCCCGGGACGGAATAATGAAAAACTGTTTTTT
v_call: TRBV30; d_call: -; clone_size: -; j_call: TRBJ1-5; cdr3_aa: CAWSVLDYDAPQHF; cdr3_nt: TGTGCCTGGAGTGTGTTGGACTACGACGCGCCCCAGCATTTT
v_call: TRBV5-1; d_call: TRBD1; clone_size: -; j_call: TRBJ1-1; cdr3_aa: CASSLGGTGPGAFF; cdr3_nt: TGCGCCAGCAGCTTGGGGGGGACAGGGCCGGGAGCTTTCTTT
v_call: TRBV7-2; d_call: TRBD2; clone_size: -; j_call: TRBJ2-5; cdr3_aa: CASSAPPGGETQYF; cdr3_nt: TGTGCCAGCAGCGCCCCCCCGGGGGGGGAGACCCAGTACTTC